Listed below are T cell receptor beta chains from one sample, sequenced in a study of shared clonotypes between healthy human individuals. Profiled with immunoSEQ multiplex PCR; TCRdb holds only in-frame clones, not every one. The sample records fewer than 600,000 clones, more than 65% being singletons. The source material was PBMCs. Receptors originate from a middle-aged woman in good health. Some clones in this sample may be carry-over from other donors' samples. Each CDR3 is given with its conserved first and last residue. The order of the fields is clone size, V gene, J gene, D gene, CDR3 DNA, CDR3 protein. D genes are given only for firm matches. For some rows the clone size is stated as once, few or many, or as a class when expanded; others skip it.

NA	TRBV18	TRBJ1-5	TRBD1	TGTGCCAGCTCACCAGAAAGACAGGGGGTACAGCCCCAGCATTTT	CASSPERQGVQPQHF
NA	TRBV19	TRBJ2-7	NA	TGTGCCAGTAGTATAACAACAGATTACGAGCAGTACTTC	CASSITTDYEQYF
NA	TRBV29-1	TRBJ2-2	NA	TGCAGCGCTAGAAAGTCGGAGAACACCGGGGAGCTGTTTTTT	CSARKSENTGELFF
NA	TRBV29-1	TRBJ2-7	TRBD1	TGCAGCGTTAGTAGAGGACAGGGGGACAGCGAGCAGTACTTC	CSVSRGQGDSEQYF
few	TRBV10-3	TRBJ1-5	NA	TGTGCCATCAGTGGGCAGGATAGCAATCAGCCCCAGCATTTT	CAISGQDSNQPQHF
NA	TRBV7-6	TRBJ2-7	TRBD2	TGTGCCAGCAGCTTAAAGGGCCCGGTTAGCGGGCGGTACGAGCAGTACTTC	CASSLKGPVSGRYEQYF
NA	TRBV5-1	TRBJ1-4	NA	TGCGCCAGCAGCTCTTCCGGGACGGATGAAAAACTGTTTTTT	CASSSSGTDEKLFF
NA	TRBV10-3	TRBJ1-2	NA	TGTGCCATAGCAGTCGGCCACCTCTATGGCTACACCTTC	CAIAVGHLYGYTF
NA	TRBV19	TRBJ2-1	TRBD2	TGTGCCAGTAGTATAAAAGCGGGAGTTTCCTACAATGAGCAGTTCTTC	CASSIKAGVSYNEQFF
NA	TRBV5-1	TRBJ1-3	TRBD1	TGCGCCAGCAGCTCCCCGGACAGGGGGAACACCATATATTTT	CASSSPDRGNTIYF
NA	TRBV4-2	TRBJ2-2	TRBD2	TGTGCCAGCAGCCTAGGGGCTAGCGGGCCTACCGGGGAGCTGTTTTTT	CASSLGASGPTGELFF
once	TRBV27	TRBJ2-7	TRBD1	TGTGCCAGCAGTTTAAACAGGGGATCCTACGAGCAGTACTTC	CASSLNRGSYEQYF
NA	TRBV5-6	TRBJ2-5	NA	TGTGCCAGCAGCCGCGGACTCTTGGGGGAGACCCAGTACTTC	CASSRGLLGETQYF
NA	TRBV15	TRBJ2-7	NA	TGTGCCACCAGCACAGGGTACTCCTCCTACGAGCAGTACTTC	CATSTGYSSYEQYF
NA	TRBV7-9	TRBJ2-5	NA	TGTGCCAGCAGCTTAAAAAGACCGTTTAACAGCCAAGAGACCCAGTACTTC	CASSLKRPFNSQETQYF
NA	TRBV29-1	TRBJ2-2	NA	TGCAGCGGGGGGTTCAACACCGGGGAGCTGTTTTTT	CSGGFNTGELFF
once	TRBV19	TRBJ2-7	NA	TGTGCCAGTTCCAAGGAGGGTGGATTCCGGGGTGCCTACGAGCAGTACTTC	CASSKEGGFRGAYEQYF
NA	TRBV5-1	TRBJ2-3	TRBD2	TGCGCCAGCAGCTCAAACTCACTAGCGGGAGCGTTAACGCAGTATTTT	CASSSNSLAGALTQYF
NA	TRBV6-1	TRBJ2-5	NA	TGTGCCAGCAGTGAAGTACAGCAAGAGACCCAGTACTTC	CASSEVQQETQYF
once	TRBV6-5	TRBJ1-4	TRBD1	TGTGCCAGCAGACCGGACAGGGGCGCTAATGAAAAACTGTTTTTT	CASRPDRGANEKLFF
NA	TRBV5-1	TRBJ2-3	NA	TGCGCCAGCAGCTTCCCGGGAAGGTCTACTAGCACAGATACGCAGTATTTT	CASSFPGRSTSTDTQYF
NA	TRBV5-1	TRBJ2-3	NA	TGCGCCAGCAGGGCGGGCGGAGGCACAGATACGCAGTATTTT	CASRAGGGTDTQYF
NA	TRBV2	TRBJ1-1	TRBD1	TGTGCCAGCAGTGACGGCAGGGGGCCAGTCTACGCTGAAGCTTTCTTT	CASSDGRGPVYAEAFF
NA	TRBV7-9	TRBJ1-2	TRBD1	TGTGCCAGCAGCTCCACAGGGGATTACTATGGCTACACCTTC	CASSSTGDYYGYTF
NA	TRBV2	TRBJ2-3	TRBD2	TGTGCCAGCAGCCGACTAGCTGTAGATACGCAGTATTTT	CASSRLAVDTQYF
NA	TRBV4-1	TRBJ2-7	TRBD2	TGCGCCAGCAGCCAAGACTCCCCGGGGACTAGCGGGAGGACCCACGAGCAGTACTTC	CASSQDSPGTSGRTHEQYF
NA	TRBV6-1	TRBJ1-4	TRBD1	TGTGCCAGCAGTGAGACAGGGAGGGATGAAAAACTGTTTTTT	CASSETGRDEKLFF
few	TRBV5-4	TRBJ2-1	NA	TGTGCCAGCAGCTTCTCCAGGATGGGCAATGAGCAGTTCTTC	CASSFSRMGNEQFF
NA	TRBV29-1	TRBJ2-1	NA	TGCAGCGTAGGGGATTTCAATGAGCAGTTCTTC	CSVGDFNEQFF
NA	TRBV28	TRBJ2-3	NA	TGTGCCAGCAGTACGGTACTAGAAGGAGGTAGGACAGATACGCAGTATTTT	CASSTVLEGGRTDTQYF
NA	TRBV6-6	TRBJ1-1	NA	TGTGCCAGCAGTTATCGAAGAGGCGGAACTGAAGCTTTCTTT	CASSYRRGGTEAFF
few	TRBV6-1	TRBJ1-5	NA	TGTGCCAGCAGTGGGCAGCTTAATAGCAATCAGCCCCAGCATTTT	CASSGQLNSNQPQHF
NA	TRBV5-1	TRBJ2-3	TRBD2	TGCGCCAGCAATGCCGGCGGGAGACGCACAGATACGCAGTATTTT	CASNAGGRRTDTQYF
once	TRBV7-8	TRBJ2-1	NA	TGTGCCAGGTCTCTGAGGGAGCAGTTCTTC	CARSLREQFF
NA	TRBV7-7	TRBJ2-1	TRBD1	TGTGCTAGCAGCTCCTCCGGGACAGCTGGAATGTTCTTC	CASSSSGTAGMFF
few	TRBV2	TRBJ2-3	NA	TGTGCCAGCAGTGAACAGGCTAGAAAGGGAGATACGCAGTATTTT	CASSEQARKGDTQYF
NA	TRBV11-1	TRBJ2-3	TRBD2	TGTGCCAGCAGCTTATCAAGGGCTAGCGGGACTACCTCCACAGATACGCAGTATTTT	CASSLSRASGTTSTDTQYF
NA	TRBV5-4	TRBJ2-7	TRBD2	TGTGCCAGCAGCCCGTCCCTAGCGGGAAGCGGCGAGCAGTACTTC	CASSPSLAGSGEQYF
NA	TRBV4-3	TRBJ2-1	TRBD1	TGCGCCAGCAGCCAAGATATTACAGGGGGTAATGAGCAGTTCTTC	CASSQDITGGNEQFF
NA	TRBV19	TRBJ1-1	NA	TGTGCCAGTAGTATAGGACAAACGGGGACTGAAGCTTTCTTT	CASSIGQTGTEAFF
NA	TRBV28	TRBJ2-7	TRBD2	TGTGCCAGCAGTCCATCTCTAGCGGGACTCTCCTACGAGCAGTACTTC	CASSPSLAGLSYEQYF
NA	TRBV15	TRBJ2-6	TRBD1	TGTGCCACCAGCAAGGACAGGGCCTTCAGCTCTGGGGCCAACGTCCTGACTTTC	CATSKDRAFSSGANVLTF
NA	TRBV11-2	TRBJ2-3	NA	TGTGCCAGCAGCTTAGTGACTAGTTCAGATACGCAGTATTTT	CASSLVTSSDTQYF
NA	TRBV28	TRBJ1-4	TRBD1	TGTGCCAGCAGATCGACAGGGACGAATGAAAAACTGTTTTTT	CASRSTGTNEKLFF
NA	TRBV10-3	TRBJ2-3	NA	TGTGCCATCAGTGAGTCGAGGGACACAGATACGCAGTATTTT	CAISESRDTDTQYF
NA	TRBV29-1	TRBJ1-1	TRBD1	TGCAGCGTTGTAGAGGGGGCGCTTAATACTGAAGCTTTCTTT	CSVVEGALNTEAFF
NA	TRBV6-6	TRBJ1-5	TRBD1	TGTGCCAGCAGCCTCGAGGGGGCCCCTCAGCCCCAGCATTTT	CASSLEGAPQPQHF
NA	TRBV2	TRBJ2-5	TRBD1	TGTGCCAGCAGTTCCCAATTGACAGGGCAAGAGACCCAGTACTTC	CASSSQLTGQETQYF
few	TRBV7-3	TRBJ2-7	TRBD1	TGTGCCAGCAGCACGACAGGGGTGGGAGAGCAGTACTTC	CASSTTGVGEQYF
NA	TRBV30	TRBJ1-2	NA	TGTGCCCGTATGGTGTTGACAGGCAATGGCTACACCTTC	CARMVLTGNGYTF